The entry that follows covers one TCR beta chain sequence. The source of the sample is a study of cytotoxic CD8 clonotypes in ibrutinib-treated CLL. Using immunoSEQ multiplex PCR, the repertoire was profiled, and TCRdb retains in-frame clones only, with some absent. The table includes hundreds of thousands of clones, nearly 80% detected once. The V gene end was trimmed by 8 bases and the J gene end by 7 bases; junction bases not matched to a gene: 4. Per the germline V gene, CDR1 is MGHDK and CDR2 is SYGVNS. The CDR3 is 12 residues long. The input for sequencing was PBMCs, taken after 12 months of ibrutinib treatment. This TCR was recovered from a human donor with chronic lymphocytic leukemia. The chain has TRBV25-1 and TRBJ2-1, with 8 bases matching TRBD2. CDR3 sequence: CASRGGRNEQFF. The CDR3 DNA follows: TGTGCCAGCCGCGGGGGGCGGAATGAGCAGTTCTTC.